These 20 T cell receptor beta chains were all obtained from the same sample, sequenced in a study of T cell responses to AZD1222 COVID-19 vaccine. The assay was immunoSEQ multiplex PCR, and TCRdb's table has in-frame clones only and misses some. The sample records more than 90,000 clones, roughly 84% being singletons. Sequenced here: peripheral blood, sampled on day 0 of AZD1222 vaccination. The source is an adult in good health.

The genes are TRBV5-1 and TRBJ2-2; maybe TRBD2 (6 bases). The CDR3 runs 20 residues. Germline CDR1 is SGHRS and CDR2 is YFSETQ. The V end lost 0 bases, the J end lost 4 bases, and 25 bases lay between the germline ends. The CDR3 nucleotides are TGCGCCAGCAGCTTGGTTGGGCAGGGTCGGGGGAGCGGATTCACCGGGGAGCTGTTTTTT. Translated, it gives CASSLVGQGRGSGFTGELFF.

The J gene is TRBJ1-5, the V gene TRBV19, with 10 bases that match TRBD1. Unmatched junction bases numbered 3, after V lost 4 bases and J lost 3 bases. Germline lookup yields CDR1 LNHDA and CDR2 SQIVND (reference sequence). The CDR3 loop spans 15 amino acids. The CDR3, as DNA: TGTGCCAGTAGTACGGGACAGGGGTACAATCAGCCCCAGCATTTT. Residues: CASSTGQGYNQPQHF.

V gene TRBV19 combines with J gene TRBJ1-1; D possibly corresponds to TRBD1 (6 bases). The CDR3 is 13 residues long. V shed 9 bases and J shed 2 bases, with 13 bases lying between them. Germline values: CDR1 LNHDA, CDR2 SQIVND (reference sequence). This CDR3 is CASTDRINTEAFF. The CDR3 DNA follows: TGTGCCAGCACCGACAGGATTAACACTGAAGCTTTCTTT.

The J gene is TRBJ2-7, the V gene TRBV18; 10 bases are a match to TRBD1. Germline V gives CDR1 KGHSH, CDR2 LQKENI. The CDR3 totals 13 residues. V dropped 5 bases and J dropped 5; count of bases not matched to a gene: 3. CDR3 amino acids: CASSDRGRNEQYF. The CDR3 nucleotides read TGTGCCAGCTCAGACAGGGGGCGGAACGAGCAGTACTTC.

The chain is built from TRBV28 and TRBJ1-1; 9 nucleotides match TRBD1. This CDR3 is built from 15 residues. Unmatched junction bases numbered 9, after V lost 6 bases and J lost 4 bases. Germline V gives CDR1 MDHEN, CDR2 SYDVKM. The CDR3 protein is CASSLGDREATEAFF. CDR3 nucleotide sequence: TGTGCCAGCAGCCTCGGGGACAGGGAGGCCACTGAAGCTTTCTTT.

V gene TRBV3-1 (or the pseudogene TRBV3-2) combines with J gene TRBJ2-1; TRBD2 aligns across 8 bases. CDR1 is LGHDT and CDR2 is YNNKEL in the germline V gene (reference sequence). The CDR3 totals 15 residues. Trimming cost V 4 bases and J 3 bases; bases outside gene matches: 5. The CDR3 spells CASSPTGGLYNEQFF. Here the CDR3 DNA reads TGTGCCAGCAGCCCGACGGGGGGGCTCTACAATGAGCAGTTCTTC.

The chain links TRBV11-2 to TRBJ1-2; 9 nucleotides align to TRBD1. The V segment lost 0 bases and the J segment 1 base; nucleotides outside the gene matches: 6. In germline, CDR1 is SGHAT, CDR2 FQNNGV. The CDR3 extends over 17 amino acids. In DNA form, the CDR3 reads TGTGCCAGCAGCTTAGAGCCTCGGGACAGGGATAACTATGGCTACACCTTC. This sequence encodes CASSLEPRDRDNYGYTF.

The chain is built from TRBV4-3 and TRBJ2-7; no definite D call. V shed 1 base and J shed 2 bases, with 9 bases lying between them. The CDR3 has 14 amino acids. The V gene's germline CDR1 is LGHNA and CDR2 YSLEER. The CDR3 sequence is CASSQGIGAYEQYF. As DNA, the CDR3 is TGCGCCAGCAGCCAAGGCATCGGCGCCTACGAGCAGTACTTC.

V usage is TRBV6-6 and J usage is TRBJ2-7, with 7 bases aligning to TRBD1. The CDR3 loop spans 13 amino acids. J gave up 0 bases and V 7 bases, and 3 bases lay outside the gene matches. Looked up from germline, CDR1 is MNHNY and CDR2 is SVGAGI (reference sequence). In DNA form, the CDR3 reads TGTGCCAGCACCCGGACAGGCTCCTACGAGCAGTACTTC. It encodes CASTRTGSYEQYF.

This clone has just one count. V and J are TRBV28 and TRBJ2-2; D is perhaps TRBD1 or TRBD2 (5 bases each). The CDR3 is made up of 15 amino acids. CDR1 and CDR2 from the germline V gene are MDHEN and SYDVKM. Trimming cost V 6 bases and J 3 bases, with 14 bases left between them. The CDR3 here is CASSSLGAYTGELFF. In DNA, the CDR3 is TGTGCCAGCAGCTCACTAGGGGCATACACCGGGGAGCTGTTTTTT.

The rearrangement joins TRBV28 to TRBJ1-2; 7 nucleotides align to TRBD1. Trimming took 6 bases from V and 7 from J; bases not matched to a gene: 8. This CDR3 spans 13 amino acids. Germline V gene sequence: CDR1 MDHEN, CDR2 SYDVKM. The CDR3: CASSPHRGAGYTF. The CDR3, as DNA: TGTGCCAGCAGCCCACACAGGGGTGCTGGCTACACCTTC.

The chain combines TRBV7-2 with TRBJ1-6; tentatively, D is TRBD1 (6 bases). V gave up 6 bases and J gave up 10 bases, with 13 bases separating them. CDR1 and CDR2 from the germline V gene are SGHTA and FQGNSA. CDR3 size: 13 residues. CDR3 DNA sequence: TGTGCCAGCAGACCCTCAGGGGAATCACCCCTCCACTTT. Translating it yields CASRPSGESPLHF.

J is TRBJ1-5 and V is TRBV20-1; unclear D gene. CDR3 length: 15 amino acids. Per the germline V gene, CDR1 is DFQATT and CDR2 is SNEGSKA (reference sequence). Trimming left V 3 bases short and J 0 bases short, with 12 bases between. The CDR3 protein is CSASYSHYSNQPQHF. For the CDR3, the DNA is TGCAGTGCTAGTTACAGCCATTATAGCAATCAGCCCCAGCATTTT.

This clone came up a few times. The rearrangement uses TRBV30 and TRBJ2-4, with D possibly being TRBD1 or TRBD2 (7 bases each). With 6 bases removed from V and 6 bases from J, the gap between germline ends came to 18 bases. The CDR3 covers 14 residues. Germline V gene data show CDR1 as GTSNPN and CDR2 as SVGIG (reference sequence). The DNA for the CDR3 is TGTGCCTGCTCCCGGGGAGGGGGCGTAAACATTCAGTACTTC. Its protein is CACSRGGGVNIQYF.

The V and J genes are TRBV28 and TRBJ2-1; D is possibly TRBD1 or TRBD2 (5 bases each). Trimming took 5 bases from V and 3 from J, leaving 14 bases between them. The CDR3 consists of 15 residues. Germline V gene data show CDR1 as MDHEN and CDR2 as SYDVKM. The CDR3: CASSTPWGIYNEQFF. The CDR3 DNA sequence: TGTGCCAGCAGTACCCCGTGGGGGATCTACAATGAGCAGTTCTTC.

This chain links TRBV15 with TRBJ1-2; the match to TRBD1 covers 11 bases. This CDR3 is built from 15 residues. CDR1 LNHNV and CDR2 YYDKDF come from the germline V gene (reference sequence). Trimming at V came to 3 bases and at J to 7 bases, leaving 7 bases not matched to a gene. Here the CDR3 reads CATSRDRGPSGGYTF. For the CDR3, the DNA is TGTGCCACCAGCAGGGACAGGGGGCCTTCGGGTGGCTACACCTTC.

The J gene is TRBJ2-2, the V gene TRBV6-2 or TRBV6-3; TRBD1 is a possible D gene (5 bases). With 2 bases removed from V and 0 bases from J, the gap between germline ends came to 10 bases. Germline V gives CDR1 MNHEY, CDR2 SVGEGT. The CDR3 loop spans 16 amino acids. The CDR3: CASSYDLTANTGELFF. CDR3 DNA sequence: TGTGCCAGCAGTTACGACCTGACAGCGAACACCGGGGAGCTGTTTTTT.

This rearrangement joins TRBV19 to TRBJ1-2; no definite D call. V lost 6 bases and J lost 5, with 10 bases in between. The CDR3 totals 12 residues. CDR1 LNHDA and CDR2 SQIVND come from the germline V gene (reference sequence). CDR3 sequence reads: CASRIGGYGYTF. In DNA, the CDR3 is TGTGCCAGTAGGATCGGCGGATATGGCTACACCTTC.

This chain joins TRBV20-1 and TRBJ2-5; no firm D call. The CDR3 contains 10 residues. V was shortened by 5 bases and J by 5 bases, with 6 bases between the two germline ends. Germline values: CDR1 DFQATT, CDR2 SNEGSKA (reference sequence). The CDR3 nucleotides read TGCAGTGCTCAATGGGAGACCCAGTACTTC. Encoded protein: CSAQWETQYF.

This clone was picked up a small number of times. Written as DNA, the CDR3 is TGTGCCAGCAGTTGGGACTCAAGTCCCTACGAGCAGTACTTC. Translation: CASSWDSSPYEQYF. The chain links TRBV6-5 to TRBJ2-7; the D gene is possibly TRBD2 (6 bases). Per the germline V gene, CDR1 is MNHEY and CDR2 is SVGAGI. CDR3 size: 14 residues. Trimming shortened V by 4 bases and J by 2 bases, and 12 bases separated the two germline ends.